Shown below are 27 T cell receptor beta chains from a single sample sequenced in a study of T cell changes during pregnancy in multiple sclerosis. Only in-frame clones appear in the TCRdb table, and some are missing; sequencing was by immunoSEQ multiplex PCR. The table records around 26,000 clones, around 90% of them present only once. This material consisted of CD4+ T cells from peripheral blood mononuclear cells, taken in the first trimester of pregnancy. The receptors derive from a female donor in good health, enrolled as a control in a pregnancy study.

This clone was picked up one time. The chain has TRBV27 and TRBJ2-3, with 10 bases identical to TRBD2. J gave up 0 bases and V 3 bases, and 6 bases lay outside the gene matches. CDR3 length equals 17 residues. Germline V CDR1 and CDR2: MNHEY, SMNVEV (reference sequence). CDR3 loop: CASSFQSTSGSTDTQYF. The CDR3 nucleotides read TGTGCCAGCAGTTTCCAGTCGACTAGCGGGAGCACAGATACGCAGTATTTT.

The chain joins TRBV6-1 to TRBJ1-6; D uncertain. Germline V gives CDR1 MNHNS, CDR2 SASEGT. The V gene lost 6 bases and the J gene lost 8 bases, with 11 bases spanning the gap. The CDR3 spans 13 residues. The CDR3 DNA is TGTGCCAGCAGGGAAAGTGCGGATTCACCCCTCCACTTT. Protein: CASRESADSPLHF.

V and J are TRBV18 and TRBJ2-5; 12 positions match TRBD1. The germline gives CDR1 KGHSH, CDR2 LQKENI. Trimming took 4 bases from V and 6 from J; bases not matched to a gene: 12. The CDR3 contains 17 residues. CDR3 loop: CASSRGQGAGSQKTQYF. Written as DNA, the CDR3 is TGTGCCAGCTCACGGGGACAGGGGGCCGGGAGTCAAAAGACCCAGTACTTC. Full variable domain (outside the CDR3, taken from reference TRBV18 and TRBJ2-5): NAGVMQNPRHLVRRRGQEARLRCSPMKGHSHVYWYRQLPEEGLKFMVYLQKENIIDESGMPKERFSAEFPKEGPSILRIQQVVRGDSAAYFCASSRGQGAGSQKTQYFGPGTRLLVL.

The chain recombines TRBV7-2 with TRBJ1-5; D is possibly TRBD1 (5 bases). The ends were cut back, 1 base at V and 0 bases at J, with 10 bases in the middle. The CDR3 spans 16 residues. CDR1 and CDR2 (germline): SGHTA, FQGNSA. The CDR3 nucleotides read TGTGCCAGCAGCTTAGTCGGGGGATATAGCAATCAGCCCCAGCATTTT. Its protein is CASSLVGGYSNQPQHF.

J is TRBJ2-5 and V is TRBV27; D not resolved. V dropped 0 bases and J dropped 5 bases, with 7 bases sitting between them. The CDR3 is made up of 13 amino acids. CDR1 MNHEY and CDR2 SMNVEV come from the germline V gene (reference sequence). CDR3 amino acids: CASSLSRRETQYF. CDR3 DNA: TGTGCCAGCAGTTTATCCCGCCGGGAGACCCAGTACTTC.

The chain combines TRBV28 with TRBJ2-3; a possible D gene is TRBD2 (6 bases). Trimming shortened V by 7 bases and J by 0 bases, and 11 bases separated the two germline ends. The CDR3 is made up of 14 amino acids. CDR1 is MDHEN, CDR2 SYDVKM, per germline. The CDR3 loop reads CASILSGSTDTQYF. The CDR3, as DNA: TGTGCCAGCATTCTTAGCGGAAGCACAGATACGCAGTATTTT.

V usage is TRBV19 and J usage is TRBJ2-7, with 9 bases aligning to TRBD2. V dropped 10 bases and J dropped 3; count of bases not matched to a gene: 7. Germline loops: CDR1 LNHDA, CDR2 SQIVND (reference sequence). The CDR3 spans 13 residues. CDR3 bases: TGTGCCACCTCTAGCGGGGCACACTACGAGCAGTACTTC. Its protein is CATSSGAHYEQYF.

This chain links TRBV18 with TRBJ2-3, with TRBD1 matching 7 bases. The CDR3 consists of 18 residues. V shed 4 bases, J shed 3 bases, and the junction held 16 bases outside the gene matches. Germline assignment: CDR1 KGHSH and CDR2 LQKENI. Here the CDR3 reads CASSRRAPGQVPTDTQYF. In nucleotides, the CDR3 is TGTGCCAGCTCACGCAGGGCCCCAGGACAGGTACCTACAGATACGCAGTATTTT.

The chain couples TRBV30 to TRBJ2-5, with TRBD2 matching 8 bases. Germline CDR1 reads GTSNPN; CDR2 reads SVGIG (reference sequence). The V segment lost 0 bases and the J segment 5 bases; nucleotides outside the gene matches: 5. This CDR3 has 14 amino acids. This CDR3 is CAWSVLGGRETQYF. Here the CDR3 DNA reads TGTGCCTGGAGTGTACTGGGCGGGAGGGAGACCCAGTACTTC.

Here the CDR3 reads CASSKQGADHEQYF. The CDR3 nucleotides read TGTGCCAGCAGCAAACAGGGGGCGGACCACGAGCAGTACTTC. The V gene is TRBV27, the J gene TRBJ2-7; 9 nucleotides agree with TRBD1. Germline V CDR1 and CDR2: MNHEY, SMNVEV (reference sequence). The CDR3 is 14 amino acids. Losses at the gene ends were 6 bases for V and 5 bases for J; bases not matched to a gene: 8.

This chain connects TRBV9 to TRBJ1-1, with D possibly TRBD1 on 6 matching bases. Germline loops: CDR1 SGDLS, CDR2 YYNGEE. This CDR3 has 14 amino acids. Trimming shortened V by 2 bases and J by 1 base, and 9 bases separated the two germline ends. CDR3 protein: CASSVGQPNTEAFF. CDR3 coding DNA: TGTGCCAGCAGCGTTGGACAGCCGAACACTGAAGCTTTCTTT.

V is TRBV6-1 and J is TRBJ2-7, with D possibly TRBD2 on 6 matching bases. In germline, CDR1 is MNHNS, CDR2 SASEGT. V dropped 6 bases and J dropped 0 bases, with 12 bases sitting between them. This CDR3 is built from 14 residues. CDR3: CASRPLGSSYEQYF. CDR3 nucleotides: TGTGCCAGCAGACCCCTCGGGAGCTCCTACGAGCAGTACTTC.

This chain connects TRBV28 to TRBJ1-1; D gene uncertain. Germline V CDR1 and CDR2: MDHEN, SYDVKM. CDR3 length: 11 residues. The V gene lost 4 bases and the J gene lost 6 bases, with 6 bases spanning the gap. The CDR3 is CASSSVSEAFF. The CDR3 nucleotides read TGTGCCAGCAGTTCTGTGTCTGAAGCTTTCTTT.

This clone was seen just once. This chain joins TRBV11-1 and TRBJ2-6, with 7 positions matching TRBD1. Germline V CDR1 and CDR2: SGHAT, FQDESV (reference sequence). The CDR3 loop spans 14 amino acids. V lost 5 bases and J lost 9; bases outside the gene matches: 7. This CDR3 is CASSPRTGLNVLTF. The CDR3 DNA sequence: TGTGCCAGCAGCCCGAGGACAGGCCTCAACGTCCTGACTTTC.

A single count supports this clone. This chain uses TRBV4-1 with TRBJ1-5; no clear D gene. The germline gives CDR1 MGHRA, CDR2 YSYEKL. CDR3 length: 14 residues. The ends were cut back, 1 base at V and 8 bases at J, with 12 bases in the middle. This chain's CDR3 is CASSQAGSQEPQHF. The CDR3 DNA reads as TGCGCCAGCAGCCAAGCCGGATCCCAGGAGCCCCAGCATTTT.

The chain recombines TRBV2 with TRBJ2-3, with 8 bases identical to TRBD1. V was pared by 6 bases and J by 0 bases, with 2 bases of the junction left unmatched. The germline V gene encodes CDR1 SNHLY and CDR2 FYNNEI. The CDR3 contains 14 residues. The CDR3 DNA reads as TGTGCCAGCAGGGACAGGGTTAGCACAGATACGCAGTATTTT. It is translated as CASRDRVSTDTQYF.

CDR3 nucleotide sequence: TGTGCCAGCACCCCCTCAGGGTCCCACTACAATGAGCAGTTCTTC. It translates to CASTPSGSHYNEQFF. The rearrangement uses TRBV28 and TRBJ2-1, with D tentatively TRBD1 (5 bases). This CDR3 contains 15 residues. The V end was cut by 7 bases, the J end by 3 bases, with 16 bases between. Germline CDR1 MDHEN, CDR2 SYDVKM. Drawing the rest from reference TRBV28 and TRBJ2-1, the complete variable domain is DVKVTQSSRYLVKRTGEKVFLECVQDMDHENMFWYRQDPGLGLRLIYFSYDVKMKEKGDIPEGYSVSREKKERFSLILESASTNQTSMYLCASTPSGSHYNEQFFGPGTRLTVL.

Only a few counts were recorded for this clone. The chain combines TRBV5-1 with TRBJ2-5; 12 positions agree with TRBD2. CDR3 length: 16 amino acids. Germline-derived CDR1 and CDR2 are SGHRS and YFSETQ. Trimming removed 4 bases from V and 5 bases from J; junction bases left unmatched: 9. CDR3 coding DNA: TGCGCCAGCAGCCTGCTAGCGGGGGGGTCGGGGGAGACCCAGTACTTC. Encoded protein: CASSLLAGGSGETQYF.

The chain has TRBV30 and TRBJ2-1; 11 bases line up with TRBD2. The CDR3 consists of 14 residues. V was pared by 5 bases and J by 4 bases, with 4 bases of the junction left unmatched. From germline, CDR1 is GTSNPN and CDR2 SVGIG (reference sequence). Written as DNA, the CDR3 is TGTGCCTGGGCGCTAGCGGGAGGATACAATGAGCAGTTCTTC. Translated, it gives CAWALAGGYNEQFF. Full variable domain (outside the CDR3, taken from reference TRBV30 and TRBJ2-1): SQTIHQWPATLVQPVGSPLSLECTVEGTSNPNLYWYRQAAGRGLQLLFYSVGIGQISSEVPQNLSASRPQDRQFILSSKKLLLSDSGFYLCAWALAGGYNEQFFGPGTRLTVL.

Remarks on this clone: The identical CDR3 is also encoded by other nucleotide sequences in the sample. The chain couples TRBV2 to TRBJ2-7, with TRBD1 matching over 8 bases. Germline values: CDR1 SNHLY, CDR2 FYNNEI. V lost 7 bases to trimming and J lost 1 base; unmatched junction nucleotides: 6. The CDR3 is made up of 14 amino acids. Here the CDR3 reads CASTARTGSYEQYF. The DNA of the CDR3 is TGTGCCAGCACGGCCCGGACAGGGTCCTACGAGCAGTACTTC.

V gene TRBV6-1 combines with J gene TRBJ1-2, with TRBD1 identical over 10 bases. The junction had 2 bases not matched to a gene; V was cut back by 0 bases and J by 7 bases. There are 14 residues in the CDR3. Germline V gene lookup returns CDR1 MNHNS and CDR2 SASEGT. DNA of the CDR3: TGTGCCAGCAGTGAAGCGGGACAGGGGAGTGGCTACACCTTC. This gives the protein CASSEAGQGSGYTF.

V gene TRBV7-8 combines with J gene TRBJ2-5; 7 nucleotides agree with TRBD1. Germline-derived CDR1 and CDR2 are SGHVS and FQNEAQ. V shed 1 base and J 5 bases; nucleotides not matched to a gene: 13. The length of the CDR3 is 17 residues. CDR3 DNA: TGTGCCAGCAGCTTAGTGGACAGGTGGACTCCTTTGGAGACCCAGTACTTC. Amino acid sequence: CASSLVDRWTPLETQYF.

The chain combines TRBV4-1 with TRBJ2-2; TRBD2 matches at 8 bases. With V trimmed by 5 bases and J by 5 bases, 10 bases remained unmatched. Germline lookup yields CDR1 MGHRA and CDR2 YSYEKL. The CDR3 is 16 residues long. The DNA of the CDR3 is TGCGCCAGCAGCGGCTCAGTAGCGGGACGTACCGGGGAGCTGTTTTTT. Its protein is CASSGSVAGRTGELFF.

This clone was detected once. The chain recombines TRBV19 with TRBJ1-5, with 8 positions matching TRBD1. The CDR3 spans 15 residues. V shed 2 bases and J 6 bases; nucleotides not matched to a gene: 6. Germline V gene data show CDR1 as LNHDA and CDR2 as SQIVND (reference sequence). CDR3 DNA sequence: TGTGCCAGTAGTATATTCTCAGGGGGCAGTCAGCCCCAGCATTTT. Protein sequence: CASSIFSGGSQPQHF.

DNA for the CDR3: TGTGCCAGCAGCATCCGGGACAGCAGAATCGGTGAGCAGTTCTTC. It yields the protein CASSIRDSRIGEQFF. The gene calls are TRBV7-8 and TRBJ2-1, with 7 bases fitting TRBD1. Germline V lookup: CDR1 SGHVS, CDR2 FQNEAQ. The CDR3 runs to 15 residues. V lost 5 bases and J lost 9; bases outside the gene matches: 13.

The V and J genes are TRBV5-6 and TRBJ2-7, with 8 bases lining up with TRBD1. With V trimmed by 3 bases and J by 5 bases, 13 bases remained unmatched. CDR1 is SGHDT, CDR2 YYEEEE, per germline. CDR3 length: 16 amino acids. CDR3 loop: CASSSSQGARSHEQYF. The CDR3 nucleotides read TGTGCCAGCAGCTCGAGCCAGGGGGCGCGTTCGCACGAGCAGTACTTC.

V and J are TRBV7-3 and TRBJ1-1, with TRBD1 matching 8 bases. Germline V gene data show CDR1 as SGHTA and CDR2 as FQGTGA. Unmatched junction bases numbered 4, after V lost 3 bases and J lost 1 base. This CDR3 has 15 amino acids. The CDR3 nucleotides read TGTGCCAGCAGCTTCCACGGACAGGGGAACACTGAAGCTTTCTTT. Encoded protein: CASSFHGQGNTEAFF.